The sequence of this TCR beta chain was determined in a study of T cell responses to AZD1222 COVID-19 vaccine. Regarding the study as a whole: Along spike, vaccine-associated CD4 TCRs were found throughout, with dominance at 160-218 and 743-854.

This table comes from immunoSEQ multiplex PCR, and its TCRdb copy is limited to in-frame clones, with some not included. The sample includes some 140,000 clones, approximately 92% of them seen just once. A word on this clone: The antigen is unknown.

Germline V gives CDR1 MDHEN, CDR2 SYDVKM. The V and J ends lost 4 bases and 6 bases, in that order; junction bases with no gene match: 6. This CDR3 contains 14 residues. Investigators merged groups given second doses at roughly 4 or roughly 12 weeks. The specimen comprised peripheral blood, sampled 28 days after the second AZD1222 dose. This sequence was found in an adult who received the AZD1222 COVID-19 vaccine. The rearrangement joins TRBV28 to TRBJ1-5; 7 nucleotides agree with TRBD1. The CDR3 reads CASSSVDRTQPQHF. In DNA form, the CDR3 reads TGTGCCAGCAGTTCCGTGGACAGGACTCAGCCCCAGCATTTT.